This T cell receptor (beta chain) was retrieved from a study of T cell responses to AZD1222 COVID-19 vaccine (dated by TCRdb to the early 2020s). Looking at the study overall: Because spike-specific TCR depth and breadth did not differ between the two schedules, AZD1222 recipients who got a second dose at roughly 4 weeks were pooled with those who got a second dose at roughly 12 weeks. TCR sequencing was performed for 233 trial participants, of whom about 200 were given two doses of AZD1222 and some 25 were given two doses of MenACWY control vaccine. Trial participants were enrolled by age into subgroups of 18-55, 56-69 and 70-plus years, and roughly 150, 30 and 60 TCR-sequenced participants, respectively, were included in these subgroups.

As concerns this clone: The specificity of this receptor is unknown. Base-call qualities are not available, and no considerably larger clone is one nucleotide away.

The CDR3 regions of human TCRbeta chains were analyzed by immunosequencing. The authors' analysis ran thus. TCRs in the repertoires were matched against a reference library of SARS-CoV-2-specific TCRs that had been generated with the MIRA antigen-specificity platform. Breadth was defined as the fraction of unique TCRs that were SARS-CoV-2-associated, and depth was defined as the fraction of total T cells that were SARS-CoV-2-associated. Using the MIRA data, each spike-specific TCR was assigned both to the spike region to which the TCR was reactive and to a CD4 or CD8 class. Log10-transformed breadth and depth values were compared by one-way ANOVA with Sidak's multiple comparisons tests. Entries here come from immuneACCESS through TCRdb and include only in-frame sequences with V and J called. Some clones fail to appear in such tables; in the studies checked, an unresolved V gene covers under half of the shortfall, and the cause of the remainder is unknown. The V and J calls and clone size come from that table; D and trimming were worked out from the DNA. Across this sample there are approximately 190,000 clones, with around 92% seen only once. In total, the top ten clones hold 1% to 1.5% of the sample.

V is cut back by 3 bases and J by 7 bases, with 3 bases in the junction unmatched. The germline V gene encodes CDR1 SGDLS and CDR2 YYNGEE. The CDR3 has 13 amino acids, counting the end cysteine and phenylalanine. The entry retains the CDR3 DNA only, 39 bases that are in frame from base 1. General conclusions and limits of the study: In the small 56-69-year group, the increase in depth fell short of significance, most likely because of low power. Participants were mostly white British, with more females than males. The authors suggested clonal diversity may have been underestimated. Spike-specific TCR breadth and depth rose significantly after two AZD1222 doses compared with day 0 and with MenACWY recipients. No day 14 peak-response samples were available, so repertoires were characterized only after the peak T cell response. Conclusions about previously exposed vaccinees are limited, since just a handful of AZD1222 recipients were seropositive for SARS-CoV-2 at baseline. Nearly half of unique spike-specific TCRs reportedly recognized epitopes outside regions mutated in the B.1.351 and B.1.1.7 variants. Vaccine-associated CD4 TCRs spanned the whole spike protein, with dominant responses in regions 160-218 and 743-854.

The time point label, read with the paper, signifies: baseline before first vaccination. Vaccinee samples were obtained from the UK trials COV001 and COV002, which included a single-blind randomized controlled phase 2/3 trial of AZD1222 (ChAdOx1 nCoV-19) in healthy adults. Trial participant PBMC samples were collected at day 0 and day 28 after the second dose for TCRbeta chain sequencing. The sequence was obtained from an adult in good health. The material was peripheral blood, obtained on day 0 of AZD1222 vaccination. The chain was built from TRBV9 and TRBJ1-2, with TRBD1 matching 10 junction bases. In nucleotides, the sequence is TGTGCCAGCAGCGCGGGACAGGGGTTTGGCTACACCTTC. This translates into CASSAGQGFGYTF.